Listed below are T cell receptor beta chains from one sample, sequenced in a study of blood T cell repertoires in COVID-19. TCRdb's table, derived via immunoSEQ multiplex PCR, lists solely in-frame clones and lacks some. The data hold fewer than 500,000 clones, with around 90% observed a single time. Sequencing used PBMCs or T cells enriched from blood (not recorded which). These receptors originate from a woman between 18 and 29 years old with acute COVID-19. Both conserved end residues are part of each CDR3. The D gene is left open where the match is weak. Clone size is not always given. Where it is, it says once, few, many or a class for expanded clones.

- | TRBJ1-2 | - | TRBV4-1 | TGCGCCAGCAGCCAAGTTGCAGGGAAGGGCTACACCTTC | CASSQVAGKGYTF
few | TRBJ2-7 | - | TRBV2 | TGTGCCAGCAAGGGCGGGGCTGGGCCCTACGAGCAGTACTTC | CASKGGAGPYEQYF
- | TRBJ2-7 | TRBD1 | TRBV11-2 | TGTGCCAGCAGTTCCCAGACAGGGAATTCCGGCGAGCAGTACTTC | CASSSQTGNSGEQYF
- | TRBJ1-5 | - | TRBV6-2/TRBV6-3 | TGTGCCAGCAGCTCCGTTGCGGGCAATCAGCCCCAGCATTTT | CASSSVAGNQPQHF
- | TRBJ2-1 | TRBD2 | TRBV12-5 | TGTGCTAGTGGTTTGCGGGGACTAGCGGGAGGGACCTCCTACAATGAGCAGTTCTTC | CASGLRGLAGGTSYNEQFF
once | TRBJ1-3 | - | TRBV10-2 | TGCGCCAGCGGAGAGGCCGCCTCTGGAAACACCATATATTTT | CASGEAASGNTIYF
- | TRBJ2-3 | - | TRBV9 | TGTGCCAGCAGCGTAGTTATCACAGATACGCAGTATTTT | CASSVVITDTQYF
- | TRBJ1-1 | - | TRBV6-5 | TGTGCCAGCAGTTCCCAGGGGCTTGAAGCTTTCTTT | CASSSQGLEAFF
- | TRBJ2-7 | TRBD2 | TRBV28 | TGTGCCAGCCGTGGGACTAGCGGGAAAGATTCGTCCTACGAGCAGTACTTC | CASRGTSGKDSSYEQYF
once | TRBJ1-4 | TRBD1 | TRBV28 | TGTGCCAGCACCCCTTTACAGGGGACAGGGCGTGAAAAACTGTTTTTT | CASTPLQGTGREKLFF
- | TRBJ1-2 | TRBD1 | TRBV10-3 | TGTGCCATCAGTGAGTTCGACAGGGAGGATGGCTACACCTTC | CAISEFDREDGYTF
- | TRBJ2-7 | - | TRBV4-1 | TGCGCCAGCAGCCCGGGTCAGGGTGCCCTATCCTACGAGCAGTACTTC | CASSPGQGALSYEQYF
- | TRBJ1-1 | TRBD1 | TRBV5-6 | TGTGCCAGCAGGGGGGACAGGGGCACTGAAGCTTTCTTT | CASRGDRGTEAFF
- | TRBJ1-2 | - | TRBV7-9 | TGTGCCAGCAGCGATGCCCGGGCGGGATATGGCTACACCTTC | CASSDARAGYGYTF
- | TRBJ2-7 | TRBD2 | TRBV10-1 | TGCGCCAGCAGTGGAGGGGCTAGCGGGAGGAAGTACTTC | CASSGGASGRKYF
- | TRBJ1-5 | - | TRBV28 | TGTGCCAGCAGTTTGTTAGGTCCGACAGGATCGAATCAGCCCCAGCATTTT | CASSLLGPTGSNQPQHF
- | TRBJ1-1 | TRBD1 | TRBV10-3 | TGTGCCATCAGAACTGGACAGGGCGGGGGAATCACTGAAGCTTTCTTT | CAIRTGQGGGITEAFF
- | TRBJ2-4 | TRBD1 | TRBV9 | TGTGCCAGCAGCGCGGGGACAGGGGCCCGGGTGGCCAAAAACATTCAGTACTTC | CASSAGTGARVAKNIQYF
- | TRBJ2-1 | - | TRBV30 | TGTGCCTGCCCTTTCTCGCGGATCTCCTACAATGAGCAGTTCTTC | CACPFSRISYNEQFF
once | TRBJ2-3 | - | TRBV5-1 | TGCGCCAGCAGCTTAGGGGGAGAAGGAGATACGCAGTATTTT | CASSLGGEGDTQYF
- | TRBJ2-7 | TRBD1 | TRBV6-5 | TGTGCCAGCAGGAGGGGACAGGGGGTATACGAGCAGTACTTC | CASRRGQGVYEQYF
- | TRBJ2-1 | - | TRBV11-3 | TGTGCCAGCAGCTTAGGGCAGGACAATGAGCAGTTCTTC | CASSLGQDNEQFF